A single sample is the source of the 28 T cell receptor beta chains below, sequenced in a study of T cell changes during pregnancy in multiple sclerosis. Sequencing was performed with immunoSEQ multiplex PCR; in TCRdb, only in-frame clones are kept and a portion is missing. The sample lists 45,000 to 65,000 clones; approximately 94% were seen once. The material was CD8+ T cells from peripheral blood mononuclear cells, obtained in the third trimester of pregnancy. The receptors originated from a female donor with multiple sclerosis, enrolled in a pregnancy study.

This clone was observed a few times. The rearrangement links TRBV6-1 to TRBJ2-7; D not resolved. The CDR3 totals 13 residues. V was shortened by 2 bases and J by 5 bases, with 10 bases between the two germline ends. In germline, CDR1 is MNHNS, CDR2 SASEGT. CDR3 in DNA: TGTGCCAGCAGTGAACGAGGTGTGGACGAGCAGTACTTC. Protein sequence: CASSERGVDEQYF.

The chain combines TRBV4-3 with TRBJ2-5; a possible D gene is TRBD2 (5 bases). Trimming cost V 0 bases and J 5 bases, with 13 bases left between them. CDR1 is LGHNA, CDR2 YSLEER, per germline. There are 15 residues in the CDR3. CDR3 DNA: TGCGCCAGCAGCCAAGATATCGCGGAGGCGGAGACCCAGTACTTC. It translates to CASSQDIAEAETQYF.

The J gene is TRBJ1-5, the V gene TRBV4-1; no clear D gene. From germline, CDR1 is MGHRA and CDR2 YSYEKL. V lost 2 bases and J lost 2, with 10 bases in between. The CDR3 length is 15 residues. The CDR3 coding sequence is TGCGCCAGCAGCCAAAGAGGCAGAGGCAATCAGCCCCAGCATTTT. Residues: CASSQRGRGNQPQHF.

About this clone itself: The junction differs from germline at one of its ends, possibly a read error. V and J are TRBV29-1 and TRBJ2-3; 7 nucleotides align to TRBD2. The CDR3 loop spans 17 amino acids. Germline lookup yields CDR1 SQVTM and CDR2 ANQGSEA. CDR3 sequence: CSVEDRASGFSTDTQYF. DNA for the CDR3: TGCAGCGTCGAAGATAGGGCTAGCGGATTTAGCACAGATACGCAGTATTTT.

This clone was seen just once. V is TRBV5-6 and J is TRBJ2-1, with 7 positions matching TRBD2. V dropped 5 bases and J dropped 7; count of bases not matched to a gene: 12. The CDR3 has 15 residues. Germline assignment: CDR1 SGHDT and CDR2 YYEEEE. In DNA, the CDR3 is TGTGCCAGCAGTCCCCTAACTACCGGGAGGAATGAGCAGTTCTTC. It encodes CASSPLTTGRNEQFF.

J is TRBJ2-7 and V is TRBV10-2; D is perhaps TRBD2 (5 bases). Trimming stripped 0 bases from V and 0 bases from J, with 6 bases between. CDR1 and CDR2 from the germline V gene are WSHSY and SAAADI. The CDR3 has 14 amino acids. The CDR3 spells CASSESAGSYEQYF. CDR3 sequence (DNA): TGCGCCAGCAGTGAGTCTGCGGGCTCCTACGAGCAGTACTTC.

This clone was seen a single time. V is TRBV19 and J is TRBJ1-1; 7 bases line up with TRBD1. With 7 bases clipped from V and 4 bases from J, the junction kept 9 bases outside the gene matches. The CDR3 has 14 amino acids. Germline CDR1 and CDR2: LNHDA and SQIVND (reference sequence). CDR3 amino acids: CASMPRGWSTEAFF. The CDR3 region has the DNA TGTGCCAGTATGCCCAGGGGGTGGAGCACTGAAGCTTTCTTT. Full variable domain (missing parts from reference TRBV19 and TRBJ1-1): DGGITQSPKYLFRKEGQNVTLSCEQNLNHDAMYWYRQDPGQGLRLIYYSQIVNDFQKGDIAEGYSVSREKKESFPLTVTSAQKNPTAFYLCASMPRGWSTEAFFGQGTRLTVV.

The V call is TRBV9, the J call TRBJ1-1; 7 bases agree with TRBD1. V lost 0 bases and J lost 0; bases outside the gene matches: 5. The CDR3 has 16 amino acids. CDR1 SGDLS and CDR2 YYNGEE come from the germline V gene. CDR3 in amino acids: CASSVARDRMNTEAFF. CDR3 DNA: TGTGCCAGCAGCGTAGCCCGGGACAGAATGAACACTGAAGCTTTCTTT.

This chain joins TRBV19 and TRBJ2-3; TRBD2 is a possible D gene (6 bases). The germline V and J ends were trimmed by 7 bases and 1 base, with 12 bases remaining between them. CDR1 and CDR2 from the germline V gene are LNHDA and SQIVND (reference sequence). This CDR3 is built from 14 residues. This CDR3 reads CASTLEGGTDTQYF. CDR3 nucleotide sequence: TGTGCCAGTACGTTGGAGGGAGGCACAGATACGCAGTATTTT.

The chain recombines TRBV5-4 with TRBJ2-7; D call uncertain. V was trimmed by 5 bases and J by 6 bases, leaving 18 bases between them. CDR1 and CDR2 from the germline V gene are SGHNT and YYREEE (reference sequence). The CDR3 has 14 residues. The CDR3 protein is CASSPTPSSLEQYF. The CDR3 DNA is TGTGCCAGCAGTCCAACCCCTAGTTCCCTCGAGCAGTACTTC. Supplemented by reference TRBV5-4 and TRBJ2-7, the full variable domain reads ETGVTQSPTHLIKTRGQQVTLRCSSQSGHNTVSWYQQALGQGPQFIFQYYREEENGRGNFPPRFSGLQFPNYSSELNVNALELDDSALYLCASSPTPSSLEQYFGPGTRLTVT.

The chain employs TRBV2 and TRBJ1-1; D remains ambiguous. V was clipped by 11 bases and J by 5 bases, with 12 bases between them. CDR3 size: 11 residues. Germline-derived CDR1 and CDR2 are SNHLY and FYNNEI. DNA for the CDR3: TGTGCCCGAGACATAAGGACTGAAGCTTTCTTT. Its protein is CARDIRTEAFF.

The chain combines TRBV5-6 with TRBJ1-1; TRBD1 matches 7 bases. The germline gives CDR1 SGHDT, CDR2 YYEEEE. The J segment lost 4 bases and the V segment lost 1 base, leaving 4 bases of the junction unmatched. The CDR3 spans 14 residues. The CDR3: CASSLTTGVTEAFF. CDR3 in DNA: TGTGCCAGCAGCTTGACTACAGGGGTCACTGAAGCTTTCTTT.

V and J are TRBV10-3 and TRBJ1-5; 7 nucleotides agree with TRBD1. This CDR3 spans 15 amino acids. Germline V gene lookup returns CDR1 ENHRY and CDR2 SYGVKD. The J segment lost 4 bases and the V segment lost 6 bases, leaving 9 bases of the junction unmatched. The chain's CDR3 is CAISRRGQSNQPQHF. The CDR3 DNA reads as TGTGCCATCAGCAGACGGGGACAGAGTAATCAGCCCCAGCATTTT.

For this clone: This specimen includes other DNA sequences encoding the same CDR3. This chain joins TRBV6-4 and TRBJ2-3; 11 bases are shared with TRBD2. This CDR3 has 15 residues. Germline V gene lookup returns CDR1 MRHNA and CDR2 SNTAGT. V shed 3 bases and J 3 bases; nucleotides not matched to a gene: 2. The CDR3 sequence: CASSEGTSGTDTQYF. CDR3 coding DNA: TGTGCCAGCAGTGAGGGGACTAGCGGTACAGATACGCAGTATTTT.

V gene TRBV7-8 combines with J gene TRBJ2-3; 11 positions agree with TRBD2. J lost 1 base, V lost 4 bases, and 1 base had no gene match. The V gene's germline CDR1 is SGHVS and CDR2 FQNEAQ. The CDR3 is 15 residues long. CDR3 in DNA: TGTGCCAGCAGCTCACTAGCGGGAGGCACAGATACGCAGTATTTT. The encoded protein is CASSSLAGGTDTQYF.

The CDR3 protein is CASSLAGRRNTEAFF. The DNA for the CDR3 is TGTGCCAGCAGCTTAGCGGGGAGGAGGAACACTGAAGCTTTCTTT. The J gene is TRBJ1-1, the V gene TRBV7-4, with no clear D. The ends were cut back, 0 bases at V and 1 base at J, with 9 bases in the middle. This CDR3 is 15 amino acids long. Germline CDR1 reads SGHVT; CDR2 reads SQSDAQ.

The gene calls are TRBV5-4 and TRBJ2-1; D gene unclear. This CDR3 is 12 amino acids long. V lost 0 bases and J 10 bases, leaving 8 bases between the germline ends. Germline V gene sequence: CDR1 SGHNT, CDR2 YYREEE (reference sequence). CDR3 bases: TGTGCCAGCAGCTTGGCTTCCGGGGAGCAGTTCTTC. It yields the protein CASSLASGEQFF.

The CDR3 sequence is CASSLYLEGASEQYF. CDR3 DNA sequence: TGTGCCAGCAGCTTATATCTGGAGGGGGCCTCCGAGCAGTACTTC. This chain uses TRBV7-9 with TRBJ2-7; possibly TRBD1 for D (7 bases). This CDR3 comprises 15 residues. V was trimmed by 2 bases and J by 6 bases, leaving 17 bases between them. CDR1 and CDR2 (germline): SEHNR, FQNEAQ (reference sequence).

This sequence joins TRBV5-1 and TRBJ1-1; 7 positions agree with TRBD1. There are 13 residues in the CDR3. The V segment lost 2 bases and the J segment 3 bases; nucleotides outside the gene matches: 1. CDR1 and CDR2 (germline): SGHRS, YFSETQ. The DNA of the CDR3 is TGCGCCAGCAGCTTTGGACAGGACACTGAAGCTTTCTTT. The encoded protein is CASSFGQDTEAFF.

This clone was counted once. The chain recombines TRBV11-2 with TRBJ2-7, with 8 bases that match TRBD2. With 3 bases clipped from V and 2 bases from J, the junction kept 9 bases outside the gene matches. Germline CDR1 SGHAT, CDR2 FQNNGV. This CDR3 has 16 amino acids. CDR3 residues: CASSLYSSGSPYEQYF. CDR3 nucleotides: TGTGCCAGCAGCTTGTATTCAAGCGGGAGTCCCTACGAGCAGTACTTC.

This chain connects TRBV4-1 to TRBJ1-1; D unresolved. The CDR3 totals 16 residues. The V gene lost 3 bases and the J gene lost 0 bases, with 14 bases spanning the gap. Germline CDR1 is MGHRA and CDR2 is YSYEKL. The CDR3 region is CASSHAPGKVNTEAFF. DNA for the CDR3: TGCGCCAGCAGCCATGCCCCCGGGAAAGTGAACACTGAAGCTTTCTTT.

There are a few counts of this clone. The gene calls are TRBV5-4 and TRBJ2-3, with D uncertain. V lost 3 bases and J lost 6, with 5 bases in between. Germline CDR1 SGHNT, CDR2 YYREEE (reference sequence). CDR3 length: 11 residues. The DNA for the CDR3 is TGTGCCAGCAGCTCGCAGGATACGCAGTATTTT. Protein product: CASSSQDTQYF.

This chain connects TRBV13 to TRBJ2-7; 10 bases align to TRBD2. The J segment lost 3 bases and the V segment lost 5 bases, leaving 13 bases of the junction unmatched. From germline, CDR1 is PRHDT and CDR2 FYEKMQ (reference sequence). The CDR3 sequence is 17 residues long. CDR3: CASSPPKGSGRDYEQYF. In DNA form, the CDR3 reads TGTGCCAGCAGCCCCCCCAAGGGGAGCGGGAGGGACTACGAGCAGTACTTC.

The chain has TRBV5-4 and TRBJ2-2, with TRBD1 as a possible D gene (5 bases). The V gene lost 0 bases and the J gene lost 2 bases, with 11 bases spanning the gap. This CDR3 comprises 16 residues. Germline V gene data show CDR1 as SGHNT and CDR2 as YYREEE (reference sequence). The CDR3 loop is CASSLEGRANTGELFF. CDR3 DNA sequence: TGTGCCAGCAGCTTGGAAGGCAGGGCCAACACCGGGGAGCTGTTTTTT.

The V and J genes are TRBV5-4 and TRBJ1-2; D is uncertain. CDR1 SGHNT and CDR2 YYREEE come from the germline V gene (reference sequence). V shed 1 base and J shed 4 bases, with 14 bases lying between them. There are 15 residues in the CDR3. The CDR3 here is CASSLSHQALYGYTF. The CDR3 DNA reads TGTGCCAGCAGCTTGTCTCATCAGGCACTCTATGGCTACACCTTC.

V gene TRBV6-4 combines with J gene TRBJ2-3; weak D call: TRBD1 (6 bases). V lost 2 bases, J lost 3 bases, and 6 bases lay in between. This CDR3 comprises 13 residues. CDR1 is MRHNA, CDR2 SNTAGT, per germline. CDR3 nucleotide sequence: TGTGCCAGCAGTGACAGGGGGACAGATACGCAGTATTTT. Protein product: CASSDRGTDTQYF.

This chain joins TRBV18 and TRBJ2-3, with 7 bases matching TRBD1. V gave up 5 bases and J gave up 0 bases; unmatched junction bases: 8. Germline V lookup: CDR1 KGHSH, CDR2 LQKENI. The CDR3 is made up of 16 amino acids. CDR3 region: CASSDPPGQSTDTQYF. The DNA of the CDR3 is TGTGCCAGCTCAGATCCTCCGGGACAGAGCACAGATACGCAGTATTTT.

V gene TRBV19 combines with J gene TRBJ2-7; possible D gene TRBD1, 6 bases. The germline CDR1 and CDR2 sequences are LNHDA and SQIVND (reference sequence). This CDR3 region has 14 residues. Trimming took off 2 bases at V and 2 bases at J, with 10 bases between the two ends. DNA of the CDR3: TGTGCCAGTAGTATACAGGGGTACCCCTACGAGCAGTACTTC. This translates into CASSIQGYPYEQYF.